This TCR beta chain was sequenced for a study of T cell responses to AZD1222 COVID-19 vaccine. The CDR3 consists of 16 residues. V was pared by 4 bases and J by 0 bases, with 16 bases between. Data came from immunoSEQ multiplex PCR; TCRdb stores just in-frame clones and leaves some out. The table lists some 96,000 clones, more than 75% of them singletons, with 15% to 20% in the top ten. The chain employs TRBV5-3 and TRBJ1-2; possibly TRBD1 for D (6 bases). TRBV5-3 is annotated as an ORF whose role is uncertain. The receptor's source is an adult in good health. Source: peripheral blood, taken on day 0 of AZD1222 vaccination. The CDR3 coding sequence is TGTGCCAGAAGCAATACCTGGACAGTAGCTAACTATGGCTACACCTTC. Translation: CARSNTWTVANYGYTF.